The 29 T cell receptor beta chains below were found in one sample sequenced in a study of T-cell memory formation after mild COVID-19. TCRdb processed the 5' RACE reads anew with MiXCR; each CDR3 protein has one entry. The sample consists of about 84,000 distinct CDR3 sequences, about 14% of them appearing once. The sample consisted of PBMCs or a T cell subset sorted from them (not recorded which). The origin of the receptors is an adult woman who had mild COVID-19 (a few samples of this study predate the infection). Cell type and time point are not known.

The chain recombines TRBV5-1 with TRBJ1-2, with TRBD1 as a possible D gene (5 bases). The germline V and J ends were trimmed by 0 bases and 3 bases, with 21 bases remaining between them. The CDR3 is 18 residues long. Germline values: CDR1 SGHRS, CDR2 YFSETQ. CDR3 amino acids: CASSLVPETVDGDYGYTF. The CDR3 DNA reads as TGCGCCAGCAGCTTGGTTCCCGAGACAGTGGACGGGGACTATGGCTACACCTTC.

This clonotype was found many times. CDR3 in DNA: TGTGCCAGCAGTCCAGGCGGCACTGAAGCTTTCTTT. It codes for CASSPGGTEAFF. The V gene is TRBV12-3 or TRBV12-4, the J gene TRBJ1-1; D not resolved. The CDR3 loop spans 12 amino acids. Between the trimmed V and J ends, which lost 5 bases and 4 bases, there was a span of 8 bases.

The rearrangement uses TRBV19 and TRBJ2-3; tentatively, D is TRBD1 (6 bases). CDR1 and CDR2 (germline): LNHDA, SQIVND (reference sequence). V lost 4 bases, J lost 5 bases, and 16 bases lay in between. The CDR3 extends over 15 amino acids. CDR3 in amino acids: CASSSLQGRGDTQYF. CDR3 in DNA: TGTGCCAGTAGTAGCCTCCAGGGGCGAGGAGATACGCAGTATTTT.

This clonotype was detected only a few times. The J gene is TRBJ1-5, the V gene TRBV12-3 or TRBV12-4; the D is unclear. The CDR3 length is 13 residues. V was cut by 3 bases and J by 1 base, with 4 bases left in between. The CDR3 reads CASSFGSNQPQHF. CDR3 DNA: TGTGCCAGCAGTTTTGGAAGCAATCAGCCCCAGCATTTT.

There are a few counts of this clonotype. V usage is TRBV11-2 and J usage is TRBJ2-1; 14 bases agree with TRBD2. This CDR3 region has 17 residues. The V segment lost 4 bases and the J segment 6 bases; nucleotides outside the gene matches: 8. The germline gives CDR1 SGHAT, CDR2 FQNNGV. The CDR3 is CASSWGLAGAGFNEQFF. The DNA of the CDR3 is TGTGCCAGCAGCTGGGGACTAGCGGGAGCGGGTTTCAATGAGCAGTTCTTC.

The chain uses TRBV7-9 and TRBJ2-2; D gene uncertain. This CDR3 is 12 amino acids long. Trimming cost V 5 bases and J 6 bases, with 7 bases left between them. Germline V lookup: CDR1 SEHNR, CDR2 FQNEAQ (reference sequence). In DNA form, the CDR3 reads TGTGCCAGCAGCAGTGACCCCGGGGAGCTGTTTTTT. Amino acids: CASSSDPGELFF.

This clonotype was found a few times. The chain links TRBV7-9 to TRBJ2-1; tentatively, D is TRBD2 (5 bases). V gave up 4 bases and J gave up 3 bases, with 19 bases separating them. CDR3 length: 17 amino acids. Germline CDR1 is SEHNR and CDR2 is FQNEAQ (reference sequence). CDR3 protein: CASSSTAVGGYYNEQFF. The CDR3 bases are TGTGCCAGCAGCTCGACTGCCGTGGGCGGGTACTACAATGAGCAGTTCTTC.

The gene calls are TRBV7-3 and TRBJ2-5; the D gene is possibly TRBD2 (6 bases). Germline values: CDR1 SGHTA, CDR2 FQGTGA. The V end lost 4 bases, the J end lost 2 bases, and 14 bases lay between the germline ends. CDR3 length: 15 amino acids. CDR3 in DNA: TGTGCCAGCAGCTCCCTTGGGGGGAAGCAAGAGACCCAGTACTTC. Amino acids: CASSSLGGKQETQYF.

This clonotype turned up a few times. V usage is TRBV4-3 and J usage is TRBJ2-7; 12 positions agree with TRBD2. The ends lost 1 base at V and 6 bases at J; junction bases unmatched: 4. The CDR3 runs 15 residues. CDR1 and CDR2 (germline): LGHNA, YSLEER. Written as DNA, the CDR3 is TGCGCCAGCAGCCAAGGGACTAGCGGGACGCGCGAGCAGTACTTC. Translation: CASSQGTSGTREQYF.

This clonotype was observed a single time. This sequence joins TRBV5-1 and TRBJ2-3, with TRBD2 identical over 8 bases. V shed 2 bases, J shed 0 bases, and the junction held 5 bases outside the gene matches. CDR3 size: 16 residues. Germline lookup yields CDR1 SGHRS and CDR2 YFSETQ. The CDR3 nucleotides read TGCGCCAGCAGCTTTAAAGCGGGAGTGAGCACAGATACGCAGTATTTT. This sequence encodes CASSFKAGVSTDTQYF.

This clonotype was seen a handful of times. The rearrangement links TRBV30 to TRBJ2-1; D is ambiguous. The CDR3 spans 14 residues. In germline, CDR1 is GTSNPN, CDR2 SVGIG (reference sequence). Trimming took off 2 bases at V and 7 bases at J, with 15 bases between the two ends. The DNA of the CDR3 is TGTGCCTGGAGTCTGGAGTCCGACGGTAATGAGCAGTTCTTC. Residues: CAWSLESDGNEQFF. Combining the CDR3 with reference TRBV30 and TRBJ2-1 gives the whole variable domain SQTIHQWPATLVQPVGSPLSLECTVEGTSNPNLYWYRQAAGRGLQLLFYSVGIGQISSEVPQNLSASRPQDRQFILSSKKLLLSDSGFYLCAWSLESDGNEQFFGPGTRLTVL.

The chain combines TRBV7-9 with TRBJ2-1; TRBD2 might be the D (5 bases). The CDR3 is 12 residues long. V dropped 5 bases and J dropped 7 bases, with 9 bases sitting between them. CDR1 and CDR2 from the germline V gene are SEHNR and FQNEAQ (reference sequence). The CDR3 loop is CASSGLENEQFF. DNA for the CDR3: TGTGCCAGCAGCGGACTTGAGAATGAGCAGTTCTTC.

A few counts support this clonotype. This chain links TRBV29-1 with TRBJ1-1, with D uncertain. Germline V gene data show CDR1 as SQVTM and CDR2 as ANQGSEA. V was shortened by 4 bases and J by 2 bases, with 14 bases between the two germline ends. The CDR3 sequence is 14 residues long. DNA for the CDR3: TGCAGCGTTGTCCTCGAGAGAGATAACACTGAAGCTTTCTTT. Amino acids: CSVVLERDNTEAFF.

The chain's CDR3 is CATGTGGDYNEQFF. DNA for the CDR3: TGTGCCACCGGGACAGGGGGAGACTACAATGAGCAGTTCTTC. The chain carries TRBV15 and TRBJ2-1; 11 bases are shared with TRBD1. Germline V gene data show CDR1 as LNHNV and CDR2 as YYDKDF (reference sequence). The J segment lost 3 bases and the V segment lost 8 bases, leaving 3 bases of the junction unmatched. There are 14 residues in the CDR3.

This clonotype was recorded a few times. The chain's CDR3 is CASSYTRDRGYTF. The CDR3 bases are TGTGCCAGCAGCTATACCAGGGATCGCGGCTACACCTTC. This chain uses TRBV7-9 with TRBJ1-2; possibly TRBD1 for D (5 bases). CDR1 is SEHNR and CDR2 is FQNEAQ in the germline V gene (reference sequence). The CDR3 spans 13 residues. Trimming removed 4 bases at V and 8 bases at J, with 14 bases between.

The chain employs TRBV7-3 and TRBJ2-5, with D possibly being TRBD2 (5 bases). V gave up 0 bases and J gave up 5 bases, with 13 bases separating them. This CDR3 has 15 amino acids. Germline values: CDR1 SGHTA, CDR2 FQGTGA. CDR3 loop: CASSLTSASGETQYF. CDR3 in DNA: TGTGCCAGCAGCTTAACCTCAGCTTCGGGGGAGACCCAGTACTTC.

The V gene is TRBV20-1, the J gene TRBJ2-5; 9 bases map to TRBD1. The CDR3 loop spans 15 amino acids. V was pared by 7 bases and J by 2 bases, with 11 bases of the junction left unmatched. CDR1 is DFQATT and CDR2 is SNEGSKA in the germline V gene (reference sequence). The chain's CDR3 is CSDLPLGQGQETQYF. The CDR3 DNA is TGCAGTGACCTCCCGTTGGGACAGGGACAAGAGACCCAGTACTTC.

The chain employs TRBV27 and TRBJ1-4; D unresolved. The length of the CDR3 is 14 residues. Between the trimmed V and J ends, which lost 6 bases and 5 bases, there was a span of 13 bases. Per the germline V gene, CDR1 is MNHEY and CDR2 is SMNVEV (reference sequence). The CDR3 reads CASRLHGRNEKLFF. In DNA, the CDR3 is TGTGCCAGCAGACTACACGGGCGCAATGAAAAACTGTTTTTT.

The V call is TRBV9, the J call TRBJ2-7; 11 bases agree with TRBD1. CDR1 SGDLS and CDR2 YYNGEE come from the germline V gene. The V and J ends lost 4 bases and 3 bases, in that order; junction bases with no gene match: 6. This CDR3 comprises 15 residues. DNA for the CDR3: TGTGCCAGCAGCCCGTTCGGGACAGGGGGCTACGAGCAGTACTTC. Translation gives CASSPFGTGGYEQYF.

This clonotype was counted between two and nine times. The rearrangement uses TRBV12-3 or TRBV12-4 and TRBJ2-7, with no clear D. V shed 7 bases and J shed 4 bases, with 17 bases lying between them. The CDR3 has 14 amino acids. DNA for the CDR3: TGTGCCAGCACCAAGGCTGAGGTAATGTACGAGCAGTACTTC. Residues: CASTKAEVMYEQYF.

This clonotype has just a few counts. The gene calls are TRBV5-1 and TRBJ1-1; no reliable D call. CDR1 and CDR2 from the germline V gene are SGHRS and YFSETQ. Trimming removed 4 bases from V and 0 bases from J, with 13 bases in between. The CDR3 runs 15 residues. DNA for the CDR3: TGCGCCAGCAGCCCCGGCAAACCTTTGAACACTGAAGCTTTCTTT. It encodes CASSPGKPLNTEAFF.

This chain connects TRBV3-1 to TRBJ2-5; D remains ambiguous. Germline V gives CDR1 LGHDT, CDR2 YNNKEL (reference sequence). The V and J ends lost 1 base and 5 bases respectively, with 11 bases between them. The CDR3 length is 14 residues. CDR3 loop: CASSQVSPIETQYF. In DNA form, the CDR3 reads TGTGCCAGCAGCCAAGTTTCTCCAATCGAGACCCAGTACTTC.

This clonotype was found a few times. The chain recombines TRBV4-3 with TRBJ2-2; TRBD2 matches 10 bases. The CDR3 consists of 17 residues. V lost 3 bases to trimming and J lost 3 bases; unmatched junction nucleotides: 7. Germline loops: CDR1 LGHNA, CDR2 YSLEER. The CDR3 spells CASSQEISGRYTGELFF. DNA for the CDR3: TGCGCCAGCAGCCAGGAAATTAGCGGGAGGTACACCGGGGAGCTGTTTTTT.

This clonotype was seen only a few times. The rearrangement uses TRBV12-3 or TRBV12-4 and TRBJ2-3, with D tentatively TRBD2 (6 bases). The CDR3 runs 15 residues. Trimming cost V 6 bases and J 4 bases, with 17 bases left between them. CDR3 protein: CASSPPGLYADTQYF. As DNA, the CDR3 is TGTGCCAGCAGCCCCCCCGGACTATACGCAGATACGCAGTATTTT.

The J gene is TRBJ2-1, the V gene TRBV24-1; 11 nucleotides align to TRBD2. Germline V CDR1 and CDR2: KGHDR, SFDVKD. With V trimmed by 3 bases and J by 4 bases, 10 bases remained unmatched. The CDR3 has 18 residues. The CDR3 coding sequence is TGTGCCACCAGTGATACCTCTCCTACTAGCGGGAGATACAATGAGCAGTTCTTC. Residues: CATSDTSPTSGRYNEQFF.

There are a few counts of this clonotype. The chain employs TRBV7-2 and TRBJ1-1; D remains unclear. In germline, CDR1 is SGHTA, CDR2 FQGNSA. V shed 2 bases and J shed 7 bases, with 5 bases lying between them. This CDR3 spans 11 amino acids. The DNA of the CDR3 is TGTGCCAGCAGCTTATGGGTTGAAGCTTTCTTT. This codes for CASSLWVEAFF.

This clonotype was found a few times. The V gene is TRBV7-3, the J gene TRBJ2-6; TRBD1 is a possible D gene (5 bases). Deletions cut 6 bases from V and 2 bases from J, with 8 bases between. The CDR3 consists of 14 residues. Per germline, CDR1 SGHTA and CDR2 FQGTGA. The CDR3 reads CASSSGPGANVLTF. CDR3 sequence (DNA): TGTGCCAGCAGTTCAGGGCCTGGGGCCAACGTCCTGACTTTC.

Within the sample, this clonotype is medium-sized. The J gene is TRBJ1-3, the V gene TRBV7-6; D is unclear. V dropped 1 base and J dropped 0 bases, with 7 bases sitting between them. This CDR3 region has 15 residues. Germline-derived CDR1 and CDR2 are SGHVS and FNYEAQ. This CDR3 is CASSLDPSSGNTIYF. Here the CDR3 DNA reads TGTGCCAGCAGCTTAGACCCGAGCTCTGGAAACACCATATATTTT.

The chain carries TRBV6-5 and TRBJ2-5; 11 nucleotides align to TRBD2. The length of the CDR3 is 15 residues. Germline loops: CDR1 MNHEY, CDR2 SVGAGI. Unmatched junction bases numbered 3, after V lost 4 bases and J lost 2 bases. CDR3 coding DNA: TGTGCCAGCAGTTGGGCTAGCGGGAGGCAAGAGACCCAGTACTTC. As protein: CASSWASGRQETQYF.